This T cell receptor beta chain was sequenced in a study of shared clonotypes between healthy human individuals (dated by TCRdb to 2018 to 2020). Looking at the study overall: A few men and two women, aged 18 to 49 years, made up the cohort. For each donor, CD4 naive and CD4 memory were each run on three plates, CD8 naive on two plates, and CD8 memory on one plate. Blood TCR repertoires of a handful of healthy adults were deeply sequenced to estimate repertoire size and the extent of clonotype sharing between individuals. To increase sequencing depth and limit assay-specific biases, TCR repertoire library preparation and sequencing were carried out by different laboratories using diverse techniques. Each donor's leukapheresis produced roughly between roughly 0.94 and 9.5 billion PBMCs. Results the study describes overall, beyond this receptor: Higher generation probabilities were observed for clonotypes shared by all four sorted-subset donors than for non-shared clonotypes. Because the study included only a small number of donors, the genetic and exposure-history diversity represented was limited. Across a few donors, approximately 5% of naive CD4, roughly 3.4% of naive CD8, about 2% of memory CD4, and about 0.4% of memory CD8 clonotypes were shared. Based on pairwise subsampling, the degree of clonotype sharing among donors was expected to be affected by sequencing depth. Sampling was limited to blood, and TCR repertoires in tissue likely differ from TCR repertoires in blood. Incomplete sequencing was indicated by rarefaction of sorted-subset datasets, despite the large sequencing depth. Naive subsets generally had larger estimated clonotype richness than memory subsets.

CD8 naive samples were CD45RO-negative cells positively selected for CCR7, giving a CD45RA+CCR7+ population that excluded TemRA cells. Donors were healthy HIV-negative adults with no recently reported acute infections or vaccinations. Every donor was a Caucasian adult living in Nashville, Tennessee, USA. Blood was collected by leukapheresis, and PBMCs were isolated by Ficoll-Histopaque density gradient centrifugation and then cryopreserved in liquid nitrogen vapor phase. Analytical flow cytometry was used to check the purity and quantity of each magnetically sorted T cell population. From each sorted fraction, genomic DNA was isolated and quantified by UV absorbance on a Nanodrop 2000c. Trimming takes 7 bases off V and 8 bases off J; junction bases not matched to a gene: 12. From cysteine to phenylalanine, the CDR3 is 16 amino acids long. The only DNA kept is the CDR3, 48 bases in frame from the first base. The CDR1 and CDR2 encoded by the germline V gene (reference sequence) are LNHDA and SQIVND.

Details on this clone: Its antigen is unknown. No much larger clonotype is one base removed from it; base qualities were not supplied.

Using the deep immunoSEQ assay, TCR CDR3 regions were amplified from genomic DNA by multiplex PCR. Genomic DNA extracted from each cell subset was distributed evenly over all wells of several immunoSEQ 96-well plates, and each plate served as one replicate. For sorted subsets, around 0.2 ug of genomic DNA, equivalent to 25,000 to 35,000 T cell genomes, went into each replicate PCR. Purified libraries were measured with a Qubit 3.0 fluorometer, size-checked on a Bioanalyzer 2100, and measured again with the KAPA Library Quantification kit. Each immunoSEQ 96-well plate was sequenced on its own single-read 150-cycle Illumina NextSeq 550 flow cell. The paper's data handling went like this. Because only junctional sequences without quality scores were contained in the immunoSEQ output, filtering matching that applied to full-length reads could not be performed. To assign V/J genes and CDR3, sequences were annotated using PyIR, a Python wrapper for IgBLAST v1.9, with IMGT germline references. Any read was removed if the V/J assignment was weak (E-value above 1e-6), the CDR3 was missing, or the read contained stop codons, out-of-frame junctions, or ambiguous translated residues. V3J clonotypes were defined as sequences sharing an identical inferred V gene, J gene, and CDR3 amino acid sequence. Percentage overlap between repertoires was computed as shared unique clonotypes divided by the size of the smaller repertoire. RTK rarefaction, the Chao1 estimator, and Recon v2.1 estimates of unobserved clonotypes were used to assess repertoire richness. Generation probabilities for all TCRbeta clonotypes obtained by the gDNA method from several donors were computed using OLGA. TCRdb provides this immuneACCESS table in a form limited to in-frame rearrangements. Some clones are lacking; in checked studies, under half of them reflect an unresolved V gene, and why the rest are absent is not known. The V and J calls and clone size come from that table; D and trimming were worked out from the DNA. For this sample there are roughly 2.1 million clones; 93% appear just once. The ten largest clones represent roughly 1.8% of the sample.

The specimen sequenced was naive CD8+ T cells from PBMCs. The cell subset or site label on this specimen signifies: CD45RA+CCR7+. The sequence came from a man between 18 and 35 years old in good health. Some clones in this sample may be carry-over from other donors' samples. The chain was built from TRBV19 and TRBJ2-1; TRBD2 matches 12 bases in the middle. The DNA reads TGTGCCAGTAAGACTAGCGGGAGTTACCAGGGAGATGAGCAGTTCTTC. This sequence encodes CASKTSGSYQGDEQFF.